Listed below are T cell receptor beta chains from one sample, sequenced in a study of cytomegalovirus exposure and HLA in healthy donors. Using immunoSEQ multiplex PCR, the repertoire was profiled, and TCRdb retains in-frame clones only, with some absent. The repertoire consists of about 160,000 clones, with around three quarters occurring once and the leading ten covering 1.5% to 1.9%. Sequencing was carried out using PBMCs. The receptors originated from a man aged 35 to 55 in good health and CMV-seronegative. CDR3s include the opening cysteine and the closing phenylalanine or tryptophan. The order of the fields is V gene, J gene, CDR3 protein.

v_call: TRBV5-8
j_call: TRBJ2-1
cdr3_aa: CASSLEQIYNEQFF

v_call: TRBV5-1
j_call: TRBJ1-1
cdr3_aa: CASSPSTGSTEAFF

v_call: TRBV5-4
j_call: TRBJ2-1
cdr3_aa: CASSPWTGGGEQFF

v_call: TRBV12-5
j_call: TRBJ2-7
cdr3_aa: CASGRTGSYEQYF

v_call: TRBV11-1
j_call: TRBJ2-7
cdr3_aa: CASSLSRDFSDSYEQYF

v_call: TRBV27
j_call: TRBJ2-6
cdr3_aa: CASSLGGSGANVLTF

v_call: TRBV7-6
j_call: TRBJ1-1
cdr3_aa: CASSRDRGPTEAFF

v_call: TRBV19
j_call: TRBJ1-3
cdr3_aa: CASDRGSGNTIYF

v_call: TRBV5-4
j_call: TRBJ2-5
cdr3_aa: CASSSTGSQETQYF

v_call: TRBV4-1
j_call: TRBJ2-7
cdr3_aa: CASSQHVAQGDNEQYF

v_call: TRBV6-5
j_call: TRBJ2-1
cdr3_aa: CASTPLGRNNEQFF

v_call: TRBV28
j_call: TRBJ1-5
cdr3_aa: CAGQEANQPQHF

v_call: TRBV19
j_call: TRBJ1-5
cdr3_aa: CASTGQRSNQPQHF

v_call: TRBV6-5
j_call: TRBJ2-1
cdr3_aa: CASSYRTSGAAMFF

v_call: TRBV10-2
j_call: TRBJ2-2
cdr3_aa: CASRGLGGSVSGELFF

v_call: TRBV6-1
j_call: TRBJ1-3
cdr3_aa: CASSERLISGNTIYF

v_call: TRBV7-8
j_call: TRBJ1-1
cdr3_aa: CASSWGQGNTEAFF

v_call: TRBV4-1
j_call: TRBJ2-3
cdr3_aa: CASSHTSGGGTDTQYF

v_call: TRBV27
j_call: TRBJ2-2
cdr3_aa: CASSLFGGINTGELFF

v_call: TRBV2
j_call: TRBJ2-2
cdr3_aa: CASSDLDRGSTGELFF

v_call: TRBV27
j_call: TRBJ1-5
cdr3_aa: CASSLFGRENQPQHF

v_call: TRBV30
j_call: TRBJ1-1
cdr3_aa: CAWQGQPNTEAFF

v_call: TRBV7-9
j_call: TRBJ2-5
cdr3_aa: CASKDRQETQYF

v_call: TRBV6-6
j_call: TRBJ1-5
cdr3_aa: CASTQYNQPQHF

v_call: TRBV2
j_call: TRBJ1-3
cdr3_aa: CATLGDTSGNTIYF

v_call: TRBV10-3
j_call: TRBJ2-1
cdr3_aa: CAISESGVNEQFF

v_call: TRBV5-1
j_call: TRBJ2-5
cdr3_aa: CASSPGYQETQYF

v_call: TRBV6-1
j_call: TRBJ2-5
cdr3_aa: CASTKDRTQETQYF

v_call: TRBV6-6
j_call: TRBJ2-7
cdr3_aa: CASSEGTASYEQYF

v_call: TRBV2
j_call: TRBJ2-2
cdr3_aa: CASRSGTIKTGELFF

v_call: TRBV7-6
j_call: TRBJ2-7
cdr3_aa: CASSLNDGLSYEQYF

v_call: TRBV7-2
j_call: TRBJ2-5
cdr3_aa: CASSAPRETQYF

v_call: TRBV6-5
j_call: TRBJ1-6
cdr3_aa: CASSTSGGANSPLHF

v_call: TRBV7-9
j_call: TRBJ2-1
cdr3_aa: CASSSEGEGYNEQFF

v_call: TRBV11-2
j_call: TRBJ2-1
cdr3_aa: CASSLIGREENNEQFF

v_call: TRBV6-1
j_call: TRBJ1-1
cdr3_aa: CASNAYREGTEAFF

v_call: TRBV28
j_call: TRBJ2-7
cdr3_aa: CASSLIGGSYEQYF

v_call: TRBV30
j_call: TRBJ2-3
cdr3_aa: CAWRRGALPSTDTQYF

v_call: TRBV2
j_call: TRBJ1-5
cdr3_aa: CASRGTGDQPQHF

v_call: TRBV6-5
j_call: TRBJ1-2
cdr3_aa: CASSPPGVGGYTF

v_call: TRBV9
j_call: TRBJ2-1
cdr3_aa: CASSVLTGLYNEQFF

v_call: TRBV7-2
j_call: TRBJ1-1
cdr3_aa: CASSSSGGSFEAFF